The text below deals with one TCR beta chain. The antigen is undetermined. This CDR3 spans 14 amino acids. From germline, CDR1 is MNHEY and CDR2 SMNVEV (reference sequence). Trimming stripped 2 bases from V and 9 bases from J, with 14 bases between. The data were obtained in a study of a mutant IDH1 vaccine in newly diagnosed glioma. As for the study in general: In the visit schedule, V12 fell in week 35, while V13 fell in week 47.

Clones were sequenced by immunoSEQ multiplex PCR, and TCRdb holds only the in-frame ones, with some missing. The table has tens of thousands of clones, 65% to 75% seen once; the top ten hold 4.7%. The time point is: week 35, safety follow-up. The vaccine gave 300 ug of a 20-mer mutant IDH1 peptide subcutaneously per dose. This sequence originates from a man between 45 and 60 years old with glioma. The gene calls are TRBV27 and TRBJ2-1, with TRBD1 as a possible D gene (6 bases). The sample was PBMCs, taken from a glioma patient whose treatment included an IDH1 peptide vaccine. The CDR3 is CASSLNRADSEQFF. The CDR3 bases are TGTGCCAGCAGTTTAAACAGGGCGGATAGTGAGCAGTTCTTC.